The TCR beta chain described here comes from a study of a mutant IDH1 vaccine in newly diagnosed glioma. Study at large: Receipt of radiotherapy, temozolomide, or both preceded the study, and most received both.

A note on this clone: Antigen specificity is unknown.

The CDR3 has 16 residues. Germline V gene sequence: CDR1 SGDLS, CDR2 YYNGEE. V lost 0 bases to trimming and J lost 2 bases; unmatched junction nucleotides: 4. Study results and caveats: The authors found pseudoprogression apparently unrelated to changes in top peripheral T cell clonotypes.

Time point here: week 35, safety follow-up. Every single dose of the vaccine, 300 ug of mutant IDH1 20-mer peptide, came with topical imiquimod. Libraries were prepared by immunoSEQ multiplex PCR; TCRdb keeps only in-frame clonotypes and omits some of them. The data contain roughly 68,000 clones, roughly 68% of them singletons. V and J are TRBV9 and TRBJ2-1; 8 positions match TRBD2. The source material was PBMCs, sampled from a glioma patient whose treatment included an IDH1 peptide vaccine. This clonotype was obtained from a man aged 50 or older with glioma. The CDR3 DNA reads as TGTGCCAGCAGCGTAGTCGCGGGGGGACCCTACAATGAGCAGTTCTTC. Its translation is CASSVVAGGPYNEQFF.